Below, one T cell receptor beta chain is given with its context. This sample is part of a study of radiotherapy plus CTLA-4 blockade in lung cancer. Data came from immunoSEQ multiplex PCR; TCRdb stores just in-frame clones and leaves some out. Of roughly 98,000 clones listed, about 80% are singletons. Germline CDR1 MDHEN, CDR2 SYDVKM. With V trimmed by 6 bases and J by 7 bases, 12 bases remained unmatched. CDR3 length equals 15 residues. V is TRBV28 and J is TRBJ2-7; 10 bases are a match to TRBD2. The origin of this receptor is a human donor with non-small cell lung cancer that progressed on radiotherapy plus ipilimumab. Material: peripheral blood, obtained from a patient treated with radiotherapy plus ipilimumab. CDR3 loop: CASREGAGGRREQYF. Here the CDR3 DNA reads TGTGCCAGCAGAGAGGGAGCGGGGGGGCGGCGGGAGCAGTACTTC.